This TCR beta chain appears in the sequencing data of a study of control samples from healthy donors and cancer patients. Repertoires were generated with immunoSEQ multiplex PCR, while TCRdb's copy carries only in-frame clones and drops some. The data show roughly 100,000 clones, roughly 92% seen once. Looked up from germline, CDR1 is SGHRS and CDR2 is YFSETQ. The CDR3 length is 15 residues. Trimming removed 4 bases from V and 2 bases from J; junction bases left unmatched: 6. This chain uses TRBV5-1 with TRBJ2-7; 10 bases align to TRBD2. Sequencing was done on a sample of blood. The TCR originated in a woman in her 30s in good health. This chain's CDR3 is CASSDTSGTPYEQYF. The CDR3 DNA follows: TGCGCCAGCAGCGATACTAGCGGGACCCCCTACGAGCAGTACTTC. The complete variable domain, with remaining parts taken from reference TRBV5-1 and TRBJ2-7, reads KAGVTQTPRYLIKTRGQQVTLSCSPISGHRSVSWYQQTPGQGLQFLFEYFSETQRNKGNFPGRFSGRQFSNSRSEMNVSTLELGDSALYLCASSDTSGTPYEQYFGPGTRLTVT.